A single sample is the source of the 29 T cell receptor beta chains below, sequenced in a study of blood T cell repertoires in COVID-19. Measured with immunoSEQ multiplex PCR; TCRdb has only the in-frame clones, and not every one. There are fewer than 200,000 clones in the sample; 84% occur only once, and roughly 3.2% lies in the top ten. The sample taken for sequencing was PBMCs or T cells enriched from blood (not recorded which). These receptors were taken from a woman aged 30 to 39 who had been exposed to COVID-19.

The chain is built from TRBV27 and TRBJ1-4; D may be TRBD1 (5 bases). The CDR3 has 14 amino acids. The germline gives CDR1 MNHEY, CDR2 SMNVEV (reference sequence). The germline V and J ends were trimmed by 6 bases and 5 bases, with 13 bases remaining between them. The CDR3 DNA follows: TGTGCCAGCAGACCAAACAGGTTAAATGAAAAACTGTTTTTT. It specifies CASRPNRLNEKLFF.

The genes are TRBV9 and TRBJ1-3; D is uncertain. V shed 2 bases and J shed 2 bases, with 11 bases lying between them. Germline CDR1 is SGDLS and CDR2 is YYNGEE. This CDR3 region has 15 residues. Here the CDR3 reads CASSVEGTTGNTIYF. In DNA form, the CDR3 reads TGTGCCAGCAGCGTGGAGGGAACCACTGGAAACACCATATATTTT. Drawing the rest from reference TRBV9 and TRBJ1-3, the complete variable domain is DSGVTQTPKHLITATGQRVTLRCSPRSGDLSVYWYQQSLDQGLQFLIQYYNGEERAKGNILERFSAQQFPDLHSELNLSSLELGDSALYFCASSVEGTTGNTIYFGEGSWLTVV.

The rearrangement links TRBV7-9 to TRBJ1-2; 10 bases fit TRBD1. The CDR3 spans 15 residues. Germline CDR1 is SEHNR and CDR2 is FQNEAQ (reference sequence). V lost 5 bases, J lost 2 bases, and 5 bases stayed unmatched. In DNA, the CDR3 is TGTGCCAGCAGCGGAGACAGGGGGCAGAACTATGGCTACACCTTC. This sequence encodes CASSGDRGQNYGYTF.

This chain links TRBV7-6 with TRBJ1-1; no firm D call. In germline, CDR1 is SGHVS, CDR2 FNYEAQ. There are 12 residues in the CDR3. The ends were cut back, 5 bases at V and 6 bases at J, with 10 bases in the middle. The CDR3 nucleotides read TGTGCCAGCAGCCCCTACCAAGCTGAAGCTTTCTTT. It encodes CASSPYQAEAFF.

The count of this clone is one. The genes are TRBV4-3 and TRBJ2-5; the match to TRBD2 covers 8 bases. CDR1 is LGHNA, CDR2 YSLEER, per germline. This CDR3 has 18 amino acids. J gave up 4 bases and V 0 bases, and 13 bases lay outside the gene matches. CDR3 sequence: CASSQDLGTSSGTETQYF. Here the CDR3 DNA reads TGCGCCAGCAGCCAAGATTTAGGTACCAGTAGCGGGACAGAGACCCAGTACTTC.

This clone has only one observation. The chain is built from TRBV27 and TRBJ2-5, with a weak D call TRBD1 (6 bases). V lost 6 bases and J 1 base, leaving 18 bases between the germline ends. The CDR3 totals 16 residues. Germline values: CDR1 MNHEY, CDR2 SMNVEV (reference sequence). The CDR3, as DNA: TGTGCCAGCAGGCACACCCCAGGGGATACCCAAGAGACCCAGTACTTC. Translating gives CASRHTPGDTQETQYF.

This rearrangement joins TRBV2 to TRBJ1-5; 7 positions match TRBD1. This CDR3 spans 12 amino acids. Germline V CDR1 and CDR2: SNHLY, FYNNEI. V lost 4 bases and J lost 6; bases outside the gene matches: 0. The DNA for the CDR3 is TGTGCCAGCAGTGGGGACAGTCAGCCCCAGCATTTT. Translating it yields CASSGDSQPQHF.

The chain couples TRBV5-4 to TRBJ1-1; 9 bases map to TRBD1. The CDR3 consists of 13 residues. Germline CDR1 reads SGHNT; CDR2 reads YYREEE (reference sequence). J lost 8 bases, V lost 1 base, and 3 bases had no gene match. This CDR3 reads CASSLSGTGEAFF. As DNA, the CDR3 is TGTGCCAGCAGCTTGAGTGGGACAGGGGAAGCTTTCTTT. Drawing the rest from reference TRBV5-4 and TRBJ1-1, the complete variable domain is ETGVTQSPTHLIKTRGQQVTLRCSSQSGHNTVSWYQQALGQGPQFIFQYYREEENGRGNFPPRFSGLQFPNYSSELNVNALELDDSALYLCASSLSGTGEAFFGQGTRLTVV.

The rearrangement uses TRBV12-5 and TRBJ2-7; 7 bases are a match to TRBD1. The V gene's germline CDR1 is LGHNT and CDR2 FRNRAP. This CDR3 region has 14 residues. V trimming: 3 bases; J trimming: 3 bases; junction bases outside the gene matches: 5. This CDR3 reads CASGFIDRDYEQYF. The CDR3 nucleotides read TGTGCTAGTGGTTTCATTGACAGGGACTACGAGCAGTACTTC.

This chain uses TRBV4-1 with TRBJ2-1; D call uncertain. Trimming stripped 4 bases from V and 6 bases from J, with 13 bases between. CDR3 size: 14 residues. The germline CDR1 and CDR2 sequences are MGHRA and YSYEKL. The CDR3 DNA sequence: TGCGCCAGCAGCCCTCTGTTTGGCATCAATGAGCAGTTCTTC. Amino acid sequence: CASSPLFGINEQFF.

The chain combines TRBV19 with TRBJ1-5; 7 positions agree with TRBD1. The CDR3 is 18 amino acids. J was trimmed by 0 bases and V by 11 bases; bases with no gene match: 19. Germline assignment: CDR1 LNHDA and CDR2 SQIVND (reference sequence). Written as DNA, the CDR3 is TGTGCCTCCCGAGGCCCGGGACAGTCCATTCTTAGCAATCAGCCCCAGCATTTT. Its protein is CASRGPGQSILSNQPQHF. The full variable domain, with the rest looked up from reference TRBV19 and TRBJ1-5, is DGGITQSPKYLFRKEGQNVTLSCEQNLNHDAMYWYRQDPGQGLRLIYYSQIVNDFQKGDIAEGYSVSREKKESFPLTVTSAQKNPTAFYLCASRGPGQSILSNQPQHFGDGTRLSIL.

This clone was observed a few times. The gene calls are TRBV27 and TRBJ1-1, with 7 bases identical to TRBD1. This CDR3 has 15 residues. In germline, CDR1 is MNHEY, CDR2 SMNVEV (reference sequence). V lost 1 base to trimming and J lost 14 bases; unmatched junction nucleotides: 16. CDR3 loop: CASSLFLDRSNISFF. CDR3 DNA: TGTGCCAGCAGTTTATTCCTGGACAGGAGTAATATATCCTTCTTT.

The chain couples TRBV30 to TRBJ1-1, with TRBD1 as a possible D gene (5 bases). This CDR3 contains 13 residues. Germline assignment: CDR1 GTSNPN and CDR2 SVGIG (reference sequence). V was pared by 1 base and J by 8 bases, with 14 bases between. CDR3 nucleotides: TGTGCCTGGAGTGCCGATGCTAACAGGGAAGCTTTCTTT. Translating gives CAWSADANREAFF.

This clone was seen repeatedly, ten times or more. The chain has TRBV7-9 and TRBJ1-1; D call uncertain. Looked up from germline, CDR1 is SEHNR and CDR2 is FQNEAQ (reference sequence). This CDR3 is built from 16 residues. Between the trimmed V and J ends, which lost 5 bases and 1 base, there was a span of 17 bases. CDR3 coding DNA: TGTGCCAGCAGCCCTGGGCAGGTGGCTACGAACACTGAAGCTTTCTTT. Translated, it gives CASSPGQVATNTEAFF.

The V call is TRBV9, the J call TRBJ2-3; TRBD1 agrees at 9 bases. CDR1 and CDR2 from the germline V gene are SGDLS and YYNGEE. The CDR3 loop spans 14 amino acids. V lost 5 bases, J lost 5 bases, and 6 bases stayed unmatched. The CDR3 nucleotides are TGTGCCAGCAGACCGACAGGGGGGGAAGATACGCAGTATTTT. This sequence encodes CASRPTGGEDTQYF.

Here the CDR3 reads CASSLDSGGSNEQFF. The DNA of the CDR3 is TGTGCCAGCAGCTTGGACAGCGGGGGGTCTAATGAGCAGTTCTTC. V gene TRBV5-4 combines with J gene TRBJ2-1; 9 positions match TRBD2. Trimming at V came to 0 bases and at J to 7 bases, leaving 5 bases not matched to a gene. This CDR3 spans 15 amino acids. Germline V gene sequence: CDR1 SGHNT, CDR2 YYREEE (reference sequence).

The chain combines TRBV5-1 with TRBJ2-5; 7 positions agree with TRBD1. Germline CDR1 SGHRS, CDR2 YFSETQ. With V trimmed by 0 bases and J by 3 bases, 2 bases remained unmatched. The CDR3 covers 14 residues. CDR3 nucleotides: TGCGCCAGCAGCTTGGTGGGACAGAAAGAGACCCAGTACTTC. Protein: CASSLVGQKETQYF.

V gene TRBV29-1 combines with J gene TRBJ1-1; D uncertain. There are 13 residues in the CDR3. CDR1 is SQVTM, CDR2 ANQGSEA, per germline. V gave up 5 bases and J gave up 1 base, with 11 bases separating them. Written as DNA, the CDR3 is TGCAGCGTTCGGGGAGGGCCGAACACTGAAGCTTTCTTT. Translating it yields CSVRGGPNTEAFF.

This chain joins TRBV11-3 and TRBJ2-1, with 8 positions matching TRBD1. Germline V CDR1 and CDR2: SGHNT, YENEEA. Trimming cost V 5 bases and J 5 bases; bases outside gene matches: 5. The CDR3 totals 14 residues. In DNA, the CDR3 is TGTGCCAGCAGCCGGACAGGGTCCCACAATGAGCAGTTCTTC. Its translation is CASSRTGSHNEQFF.

The CDR3 coding sequence is TGTGCCTGGCTTGTGGCAAACACCATATATTTT. It specifies CAWLVANTIYF. The chain is built from TRBV30 and TRBJ1-3; D remains ambiguous. With 5 bases removed from V and 6 bases from J, the gap between germline ends came to 8 bases. This CDR3 contains 11 residues. Germline V lookup: CDR1 GTSNPN, CDR2 SVGIG (reference sequence).

This rearrangement joins TRBV30 to TRBJ1-6; D remains unclear. The CDR3 loop spans 12 amino acids. Germline values: CDR1 GTSNPN, CDR2 SVGIG (reference sequence). Trimming pared 1 base from V and 6 bases from J, leaving 4 bases between. CDR3 residues: CAWSATNSPLHF. CDR3 nucleotide sequence: TGTGCCTGGAGTGCTACTAATTCACCCCTCCACTTT.

CDR3 nucleotides: TGTGCCAGCAGTTACTCGACCGGGGAGACCCAGTACTTC. It is translated as CASSYSTGETQYF. The chain links TRBV6-5 to TRBJ2-5; D is ambiguous. V gave up 0 bases and J gave up 5 bases, with 7 bases separating them. Germline-derived CDR1 and CDR2 are MNHEY and SVGAGI. This CDR3 region has 13 residues.

The V gene is TRBV9, the J gene TRBJ1-4; no definite D call. This CDR3 region has 14 residues. V was clipped by 3 bases and J by 8 bases, with 14 bases between them. Germline values: CDR1 SGDLS, CDR2 YYNGEE. Here the CDR3 DNA reads TGTGCCAGCAGCGACGGGCTCGGGAGGGAAAAACTGTTTTTT. Amino acid sequence: CASSDGLGREKLFF.

This clone was found a few times. The chain carries TRBV19 and TRBJ1-2; 7 bases align to TRBD1. This CDR3 is built from 15 residues. CDR1 and CDR2 from the germline V gene are LNHDA and SQIVND (reference sequence). Trimming removed 0 bases from V and 8 bases from J; junction bases left unmatched: 9. CDR3 sequence reads: CASSIDLSDRLGYTF. DNA of the CDR3: TGTGCCAGTAGTATAGATTTATCGGACAGGTTAGGCTACACCTTC.

The chain combines TRBV19 with TRBJ2-7; 7 bases line up with TRBD1. V dropped 3 bases and J dropped 5; count of bases not matched to a gene: 4. This CDR3 comprises 13 residues. The germline CDR1 and CDR2 sequences are LNHDA and SQIVND (reference sequence). CDR3 region: CASSITGVHEQYF. CDR3 nucleotides: TGTGCCAGTAGTATTACAGGGGTCCACGAGCAGTACTTC.

The chain uses TRBV7-6 and TRBJ2-2; 7 bases line up with TRBD2. Germline V gene data show CDR1 as SGHVS and CDR2 as FNYEAQ. The CDR3 extends over 16 amino acids. The V gene end was trimmed by 0 bases and the J gene end by 2 bases; junction bases not matched to a gene: 3. In DNA form, the CDR3 reads TGTGCCAGCAGCTTAGCTGGCGGGGGTAACACCGGGGAGCTGTTTTTT. As protein: CASSLAGGGNTGELFF.

This CDR3 is CASSPGTGRNTEAFF. The CDR3 DNA sequence: TGTGCCAGCAGCCCCGGGACAGGCCGGAACACTGAAGCTTTCTTT. The V and J genes are TRBV3-1 (or the pseudogene TRBV3-2) and TRBJ1-1; 8 nucleotides line up with TRBD1. Trimming removed 4 bases from V and 1 base from J; junction bases left unmatched: 5. The CDR3 consists of 15 residues. The germline V gene encodes CDR1 LGHDT and CDR2 YNNKEL (reference sequence).

This clone occurred once. The gene calls are TRBV18 and TRBJ1-1; 7 positions agree with TRBD1. The CDR3 loop spans 15 amino acids. V shed 2 bases and J 1 base; nucleotides not matched to a gene: 4. CDR1 is KGHSH and CDR2 is LQKENI in the germline V gene. CDR3 loop: CASSPGQAANTEAFF. The CDR3 coding sequence is TGTGCCAGCTCACCAGGACAGGCGGCGAACACTGAAGCTTTCTTT. Variable domain in full (rest from reference TRBV18 and TRBJ1-1): NAGVMQNPRHLVRRRGQEARLRCSPMKGHSHVYWYRQLPEEGLKFMVYLQKENIIDESGMPKERFSAEFPKEGPSILRIQQVVRGDSAAYFCASSPGQAANTEAFFGQGTRLTVV.

The rearrangement links TRBV18 to TRBJ1-5, with 8 bases aligning to TRBD1. The J segment lost 7 bases and the V segment lost 3 bases, leaving 8 bases of the junction unmatched. This CDR3 spans 15 amino acids. Germline lookup yields CDR1 KGHSH and CDR2 LQKENI. CDR3 residues: CASSPGQGTIQPQHF. DNA for the CDR3: TGTGCCAGCTCACCCGGACAGGGTACTATACAGCCCCAGCATTTT.